Below, one TCR beta chain is given with its context. This table comes from immunoSEQ multiplex PCR, and its TCRdb copy is limited to in-frame clones, with some not included. The sample yields 2,100,000 or so clones, around 95% seen once. This sample was included in a study of shared clonotypes between healthy human individuals. V was trimmed by 2 bases and J by 2 bases, leaving 8 bases between them. The CDR3 contains 14 residues. Germline V lookup: CDR1 MGHDK, CDR2 SYGVNS. Sample: naive CD4+ T cells sorted from blood. As to subset: CD45RA+ positively selected. This TCR came from a man younger than 35 in good health. V and J are TRBV25-1 and TRBJ2-3; D gene uncertain. The DNA of the CDR3 is TGTGCCAGCAGTGAAGTTACCATCACAGATACGCAGTATTTT. It encodes CASSEVTITDTQYF.